This T cell receptor beta chain was recorded in a study of spatial heterogeneity in lung cancer. Overall study: The donor population consisted of more than 55 patients with untreated, early-stage non-small cell lung cancer. Sequenced were any available follow-up PBMC samples, which had been obtained a median of roughly 2 years after resection.

This clonotype was seen at least ten times. The V gene's germline CDR1 is SEHNR and CDR2 FQNEAQ (reference sequence). CDR3 length: 13 residues. The V end was cut by 3 bases, the J end by 1 base, with 6 bases between. The time point was: blood at routine non-recurrence follow-up after resection. Researchers sequenced whole RNA taken from tumor, nontumor lung or frozen PBMC without sorting. Every molecule of TCR cDNA had its own unique molecular identifier. TCRdb fed the 5' RACE reads into MiXCR, producing one record per CDR3 protein. Seen here are roughly 70,000 distinct CDR3 sequences, about 8.2% observed once, and the top ten hold less than 2%.

Sequencing used PBMCs, obtained at follow-up. The TCR was taken from a female donor with early-stage non-small cell lung cancer. The chain combines TRBV7-9 with TRBJ1-1; no clear D. The CDR3 bases are TGTGCCAGCAGCTTGGCCGGGAACACTGAAGCTTTCTTT. This encodes CASSLAGNTEAFF.